This TCR beta chain was profiled in a study of blood T cells in healthy people across ages. The CDR3 consists of 15 residues. V was shortened by 7 bases and J by 10 bases, with 23 bases between the two germline ends. Germline V gene lookup returns CDR1 LNHDA and CDR2 SQIVND (reference sequence). Per sample, a minimum of 6 million PBMCs were isolated. A second 7 to 11 cycle PCR used barcoded and J-beta primers. One entry per CDR3 protein, called by TCRdb with MiXCR from the 5' RACE reads. The table records roughly 1,000,000 distinct CDR3 sequences, 20% to 25% of them present only once. This same sample was also part of a study on T cells of mothers and their children.

The chain has TRBV19 and TRBJ1-5, with D tentatively TRBD1 (5 bases). This TCR was sampled from a girl aged 2-15 years in good health. The source material was blood. CDR3 sequence: CASTDPDLGVSPQHF. As DNA, the CDR3 is TGTGCCAGTACCGACCCCGATTTAGGGGTGAGCCCCCAGCATTTT.